This is a list of T cell receptor beta chains from one sample in a study of response to subunit inactivated influenza vaccine. Each CDR3 protein gets one entry after TCRdb re-called the RT-PCR reads with MiXCR. The data show approximately 680,000 distinct CDR3 sequences, about 15% seen once. The sample here was PBMCs from blood, taken 12 days after vaccination. The receptors come from a man between 45 and 60 years old who received an inactivated influenza vaccine. The CDR3 runs from the conserved cysteine through the conserved F or W. A D gene is named only where the DNA matches it firmly. Only some rows state a clone size, as once, few, many or a class for expanded clones.

V	size	D	J	DNA	CDR3
TRBV10-3	-	-	TRBJ2-1	TGTGCCATCAGCCAAAATAGCGATGAGCAGTTCTTC	CAISQNSDEQFF
TRBV12-3/TRBV12-4	-	-	TRBJ2-4	TGTGCCAGCAGTTTAGGGGTAGCCAAAAACATTCAGTACTTC	CASSLGVAKNIQYF
TRBV5-4	few	-	TRBJ2-7	TGTGCCAGCAGCTTGGGAGGGAATAAAGCCTACGAGCAGTACTTC	CASSLGGNKAYEQYF
TRBV29-1	-	TRBD1	TRBJ1-1	TGCAGCGTTAGGACAGGGGGTTCAAACACTGAAGCTTTCTTT	CSVRTGGSNTEAFF
TRBV6-1	-	-	TRBJ2-6	TGTGCCAGCAGCATCGATCCGGGACGCCTCTCTGGGGCCAACGTCCTGACTTTC	CASSIDPGRLSGANVLTF
TRBV19	-	TRBD1	TRBJ2-7	TGTGCCAGTAGTATACCGGGACAGGGGGCTGGCGAGCAGTACTTC	CASSIPGQGAGEQYF
TRBV20-1	few	-	TRBJ2-3	TGCAGTGCTTTCAACAGGGAGAGGCATACAGATACGCAGTATTTT	CSAFNRERHTDTQYF
TRBV12-3/TRBV12-4	few	-	TRBJ2-7	TGTGCCAGCAGTTCAACAGGGCTCTACGAGCAGTACTTC	CASSSTGLYEQYF
TRBV20-1	few	TRBD2	TRBJ2-3	TGCAGTGCTAGAGGTAGCGGGCACGCAGATACGCAGTATTTT	CSARGSGHADTQYF
TRBV27	-	-	TRBJ1-5	TGTGCCAGCAGTCTCGGGGGGATTAGCAATCAGCCCCAGCATTTT	CASSLGGISNQPQHF
TRBV10-3	few	-	TRBJ2-7	TGTGCCATCAGTGAGTGGGGGCGGACTCAAGACACCTACGAGCAGTACTTC	CAISEWGRTQDTYEQYF
TRBV14	-	-	TRBJ2-1	TGTGCCAGCAGTCCCTACAAAAGCTCCTACAATGAGCAGTTCTTC	CASSPYKSSYNEQFF
TRBV7-9	many	-	TRBJ1-5	TGTGCCAGCAGCTTAGCAGGTTTAAACCAGCCCCAGCATTTT	CASSLAGLNQPQHF
TRBV11-1	few	-	TRBJ2-7	TGTGCCAGCAGCTTATTTCGGTATACAGGGACGTTTTTCTACGAGCAGTACTTC	CASSLFRYTGTFFYEQYF
TRBV24-1	-	-	TRBJ1-5	TGTGCCACCAGTGACACGGGACACCCAGGCCAGCCCCAGCATTTT	CATSDTGHPGQPQHF
TRBV15	-	-	TRBJ2-7	TGTGCCACCAGCAGGGAGACTGGATACGAGCAGTACTTC	CATSRETGYEQYF
TRBV2	few	-	TRBJ2-3	TGTGCCAGCAGTTCTTTCGGCACCTCTCCCATAGATACGCAGTATTTT	CASSSFGTSPIDTQYF
TRBV20-1	few	TRBD1	TRBJ2-7	TGCAGTGCGCAGACAGGGAGCATAAACGAGCAGTACTTC	CSAQTGSINEQYF
TRBV29-1	-	-	TRBJ1-2	TGCAGCGTTCTCAGGGAAGGCTATGGCTACACCTTC	CSVLREGYGYTF
TRBV7-9	-	-	TRBJ2-5	TGTGCCAGCTCACCAATCGAGGGGGGACTCCAAGAGACCCAGTACTTC	CASSPIEGGLQETQYF
TRBV9	-	-	TRBJ2-4	TGTGCCAGCAGCGCCGGACTGGATCTAGCCAAAAACATTCAGTACTTC	CASSAGLDLAKNIQYF
TRBV7-2	few	-	TRBJ1-3	TGTGCCAGCAGCTTAGCGCGTGGGTTTTCCTCTGGAAACACCATATATTTT	CASSLARGFSSGNTIYF
TRBV20-1	-	-	TRBJ2-5	TGCAGTGCTAGAGCTGGGGGGTCCCAACAGTACCAAGAGACCCAGTACTTC	CSARAGGSQQYQETQYF
TRBV13	-	-	TRBJ1-1	TGTGCCAGCAGACAACAGGGTATTAGCACTGAAGCTTTCTTT	CASRQQGISTEAFF
TRBV20-1	-	-	TRBJ2-1	TGCAGTGCTACCGGGACTTTGTACAATGAGCAGTTCTTC	CSATGTLYNEQFF
TRBV4-2	-	TRBD2	TRBJ2-5	TGTGCCAGCAGCCCCGGGACTAGCGGGACCGAGACCCAGTACTTC	CASSPGTSGTETQYF
TRBV5-5	many	-	TRBJ1-1	TGTGCCAGCAGCTCCGCTTGGAACTACCCCACTGAAGCTTTCTTT	CASSSAWNYPTEAFF
TRBV28	-	TRBD2	TRBJ2-3	TGTGCCAGCAGTTTATTGGGGGAGGGCCGAAAGGGAGATACGCAGTATTTT	CASSLLGEGRKGDTQYF
TRBV4-1	many	-	TRBJ2-7	TGCGCCAGCAGCCTGACATCGCTCGCCAGGGATTCCTACGAGCAGTACTTC	CASSLTSLARDSYEQYF
TRBV5-1	few	TRBD1	TRBJ2-1	TGCGCCAGCAGCTCGGGACAGGGGGCCGGCAATGAGCAGTTCTTC	CASSSGQGAGNEQFF
TRBV28	few	TRBD1	TRBJ2-5	TGTGCCAGCAGCCCCCCGACAGGGGGCGGGCAGACCCAGTACTTC	CASSPPTGGGQTQYF
TRBV11-2	few	TRBD2	TRBJ2-1	TGTGCCAGCAGCTTAGATGTTCCTAGCGGGGCCCCCGAGGGGTTCTTC	CASSLDVPSGAPEGFF
TRBV5-5	-	TRBD1	TRBJ1-2	TGTGCCAGCAGCGAAAGGGGACAGCCCTATGGCTACACCTTC	CASSERGQPYGYTF
TRBV6-4	-	-	TRBJ1-4	TGTGCCAGCAGTGACCTAGGTGAAAAACTGTTTTTT	CASSDLGEKLFF
TRBV7-2	few	TRBD1	TRBJ2-7	TGTGCCAGCAGCCTAATGGACAGGGGGTGGTCCGAGCAGTACTTC	CASSLMDRGWSEQYF
TRBV2	-	-	TRBJ2-1	TGTGCCAGCAGTGGGACAGAGTCCTACAATGAGCAGTTCTTC	CASSGTESYNEQFF
TRBV20-1	-	TRBD2	TRBJ2-7	TGCAGTGCTAGGATAGCGGGAGGGCTCAGCTCCTACGAGCAGTACTTC	CSARIAGGLSSYEQYF
TRBV15	few	-	TRBJ2-5	TGTGCCACCAGCTTCGCAGGAGATGCGACCCAGTACTTC	CATSFAGDATQYF
TRBV7-9	few	-	TRBJ2-3	TGTGCCAGCAGCCGAGACGTTATCTACCTTAGCACAGATACGCAGTATTTT	CASSRDVIYLSTDTQYF
TRBV5-1	-	-	TRBJ2-3	TGCGCCAGCAGCTTGGCCGGGGATGATACGCAGTATTTT	CASSLAGDDTQYF
TRBV6-5	-	-	TRBJ2-7	TGTGCCAGCAGTTACTCCGGGACATTTCTCGAGCAGTACTTC	CASSYSGTFLEQYF
TRBV7-8	-	-	TRBJ2-1	TGTGCCAGCAGCCGCAACTCTGGGGAACCCTACAATGAGCAGTTCTTC	CASSRNSGEPYNEQFF
TRBV4-3	-	-	TRBJ1-5	TGCGCCAGCAGCCAGACCTCAAGGGGGGAGCCCCAGCATTTT	CASSQTSRGEPQHF
TRBV4-3	-	TRBD1	TRBJ2-7	TGCGCCAGCAGCCAGACCCCTCCCGGGACAGGCCCCTACGAGCAGTACTTC	CASSQTPPGTGPYEQYF
TRBV6-1	-	-	TRBJ1-1	TGTGCCAGCACTTACAGGGTTGATCTGAACACTGAAGCTTTCTTT	CASTYRVDLNTEAFF
TRBV7-3	few	-	TRBJ1-1	TGTGCCAGCAGCAATACGGCAGGGACCACTGAAGCTTTCTTT	CASSNTAGTTEAFF
TRBV7-2	many	TRBD2	TRBJ2-7	TGTGCCAGCAGCTTTTCTAGCGGGAGAGTCGAGCAGTACTTC	CASSFSSGRVEQYF
TRBV5-1	many	TRBD1	TRBJ1-2	TGCGCCAGCAGCCGGGACAGCTTCTATGGCTACACCTTC	CASSRDSFYGYTF
TRBV27	-	TRBD1	TRBJ2-7	TGTGCCAGCAGTTCCCCTACAGGGGGCTCCTACGAGCAGTACTTC	CASSSPTGGSYEQYF
TRBV7-2	-	-	TRBJ2-1	TGTGCCAGCAGCTTATTCGTATTCTACAATGAGCAGTTCTTC	CASSLFVFYNEQFF
TRBV12-3/TRBV12-4	few	-	TRBJ2-5	TGTGCCAGCAGTTTAGGGGACGGTCAAGAGACCCAGTACTTC	CASSLGDGQETQYF
TRBV7-9	few	-	TRBJ2-1	TGTGCCAGCAGCTCCTCACGCAATGAGCAGTTCTTC	CASSSSRNEQFF
TRBV20-1	few	-	TRBJ2-3	TGCAGTGCTAGGAAGCCAGGGAGCACAGATACGCAGTATTTT	CSARKPGSTDTQYF
TRBV6-2/TRBV6-3	-	TRBD1	TRBJ2-7	TGTGCCAGCAGGGGGGGACAGGGTTCCCTCTACGAGCAGTACTTC	CASRGGQGSLYEQYF